This T cell receptor (beta chain) derives from a study of T cells in tumors after PD-1 blockade. Germline-derived CDR1 and CDR2 are KGHSH and LQKENI. V gave up 6 bases and J gave up 2 bases, with 17 bases separating them. This CDR3 comprises 16 residues. Clones were read by immunoSEQ multiplex PCR, and TCRdb kept only the in-frame ones, dropping some. The top ten clones hold roughly an eighth of a sample with tens of thousands of clones, around three quarters of them seen once. Specimen: PBMCs, collected before anti-PD-1 treatment. The chain carries TRBV18 and TRBJ2-1; weak D call: TRBD2 (5 bases). The origin of this receptor is a human donor with basal cell carcinoma. For the CDR3, the DNA is TGTGCCAGCTCCCTCACCGGACTCCCTCCCTACAATGAGCAGTTCTTC. Protein sequence: CASSLTGLPPYNEQFF. The full variable domain, completed using reference TRBV18 and TRBJ2-1, is NAGVMQNPRHLVRRRGQEARLRCSPMKGHSHVYWYRQLPEEGLKFMVYLQKENIIDESGMPKERFSAEFPKEGPSILRIQQVVRGDSAAYFCASSLTGLPPYNEQFFGPGTRLTVL.